Shown below are 24 T cell receptor beta chains from a single sample sequenced in a study of vaccination effects on CD4 cells after COVID-19. Clones were sequenced by immunoSEQ multiplex PCR, and TCRdb holds only the in-frame ones, with some missing. The profile covers roughly 76,000 clones, with roughly 74% appearing a single time and approximately 1.5% taken by the ten largest. No antigen has been assigned to these receptors. Peptide-pool stimulation followed by sequencing identified expanded antigen-specific CD4+ clonotypes in the ViraFEST assay. Investigators separated out CD4+ T cells once 10 days of culture had passed. Sequenced material: CD4+ T cells from PBMCs cultured with HCoV-229E spike peptides, taken before COVID-19 vaccination. These receptor sequences come from a human donor who received a COVID-19 vaccine.

The chain recombines TRBV6-1 with TRBJ2-1; TRBD2 matches 11 bases. Trimming at V came to 2 bases and at J to 9 bases, leaving 6 bases not matched to a gene. CDR3 length: 15 amino acids. Germline loops: CDR1 MNHNS, CDR2 SASEGT. The CDR3 DNA reads as TGTGCCAGCAGTGAAATACTAGCGGGGGCACTTGAGCAGTTCTTC. Amino acids: CASSEILAGALEQFF.

This CDR3 reads CSAPRGGELFF. The CDR3 DNA is TGCAGTGCTCCCCGGGGCGGGGAGCTGTTTTTT. V gene TRBV20-1 combines with J gene TRBJ2-2, with a weak D call TRBD2 (5 bases). Germline V CDR1 and CDR2: DFQATT, SNEGSKA (reference sequence). Trimming shortened V by 5 bases and J by 7 bases, and 8 bases separated the two germline ends. The CDR3 consists of 11 residues.

This chain uses TRBV12-5 with TRBJ2-3; D uncertain. The CDR3 sequence is 13 residues long. Germline V lookup: CDR1 LGHNT, CDR2 FRNRAP. The CDR3 DNA is TGTGCCGCGGCTAGTTCGGGCACAGATACGCAGTATTTT. Amino acid sequence: CAAASSGTDTQYF.

This sequence joins TRBV7-2 and TRBJ1-2; possible D gene TRBD1, 5 bases. The germline V gene encodes CDR1 SGHTA and CDR2 FQGNSA. Trimming stripped 0 bases from V and 1 base from J, with 9 bases between. The CDR3 spans 15 residues. As DNA, the CDR3 is TGTGCCAGCAGCTTAGCCCCAGGGCTTAACTATGGCTACACCTTC. Translated: CASSLAPGLNYGYTF.

This rearrangement joins TRBV5-1 to TRBJ1-1; weak D call: TRBD1 (5 bases). This CDR3 has 13 residues. Germline-derived CDR1 and CDR2 are SGHRS and YFSETQ. The V end was cut by 0 bases, the J end by 6 bases, with 9 bases between. The CDR3 DNA reads as TGCGCCAGCAGCTTGGGTTCGGGGGCTGAAGCTTTCTTT. This sequence encodes CASSLGSGAEAFF.

The chain couples TRBV10-1 to TRBJ2-1, with D possibly being TRBD2 (5 bases). This CDR3 comprises 11 residues. Per germline, CDR1 WNHNN and CDR2 SYGVQD (reference sequence). The ends were cut back, 9 bases at V and 8 bases at J, with 11 bases in the middle. CDR3 residues: CASGTSYEQFF. The CDR3 DNA reads as TGCGCCAGTGGCACTAGTTATGAGCAGTTCTTC.

This clone occurred once. The V gene is TRBV28, the J gene TRBJ1-3; D not resolved. Germline V gene lookup returns CDR1 MDHEN and CDR2 SYDVKM. V dropped 1 base and J dropped 0 bases, with 10 bases sitting between them. The CDR3 covers 16 residues. CDR3 sequence (DNA): TGTGCCAGCAGTTTATCAGCAGGTAGCTCTGGAAACACCATATATTTT. It is translated as CASSLSAGSSGNTIYF.

The table lists this clone with a few counts. J is TRBJ2-1 and V is TRBV18, with 7 bases lining up with TRBD1. Unmatched junction bases numbered 12, after V lost 3 bases and J lost 13 bases. CDR1 is KGHSH and CDR2 is LQKENI in the germline V gene. This CDR3 contains 14 residues. Here the CDR3 DNA reads TGTGCCAGCTCACCGGCACAACAGGGGAGAGCCCAGTTCTTC. Its protein is CASSPAQQGRAQFF.

The V call is TRBV4-2, the J call TRBJ2-7; TRBD2 agrees at 7 bases. In germline, CDR1 is LGHNA, CDR2 YNFKEQ. Trimming at V came to 4 bases and at J to 6 bases, leaving 6 bases not matched to a gene. This CDR3 is built from 13 residues. The CDR3 DNA follows: TGTGCCAGCAGCCCGAGACTAGCAGGCGAGCAGTACGTC. Its translation is CASSPRLAGEQYV.

In its sample, this clone was seen a few times. The chain recombines TRBV7-2 with TRBJ1-1; 7 bases are a match to TRBD1. The CDR3 runs 12 residues. Germline V gene data show CDR1 as SGHTA and CDR2 as FQGNSA. V gave up 4 bases and J gave up 7 bases; unmatched junction bases: 3. CDR3 residues: CASSSRQGEAFF. The CDR3 bases are TGTGCCAGCAGCTCTCGACAGGGTGAAGCTTTCTTT. The variable domain in full, completed from reference TRBV7-2 and TRBJ1-1, reads GAGVSQSPSNKVTEKGKDVELRCDPISGHTALYWYRQSLGQGLEFLIYFQGNSAPDKSGLPSDRFSAERTGGSVSTLTIQRTQQEDSAVYLCASSSRQGEAFFGQGTRLTVV.

CDR3: CASSLLAQGAFF. The CDR3 nucleotides are TGTGCCAGCAGCTTACTAGCCCAAGGCGCTTTCTTT. The chain couples TRBV7-8 to TRBJ1-1; D is ambiguous. Germline V CDR1 and CDR2: SGHVS, FQNEAQ. Trimming left V 2 bases short and J 11 bases short, with 12 bases between. This CDR3 contains 12 residues.

The chain carries TRBV19 and TRBJ1-6; weak D call: TRBD1 (6 bases). Trimming shortened V by 8 bases and J by 5 bases, and 31 bases separated the two germline ends. The CDR3 totals 20 residues. Per germline, CDR1 LNHDA and CDR2 SQIVND (reference sequence). The DNA for the CDR3 is TGTGCCAGTGACTGTATATCGGGGGGCAGCACCGGGGGCGATAATTCACCCCTCCACTTT. This gives the protein CASDCISGGSTGGDNSPLHF.

This chain joins TRBV5-5 and TRBJ2-7, with TRBD2 as a possible D gene (6 bases). The CDR3 runs 16 residues. In germline, CDR1 is SGHKS, CDR2 YYEKEE (reference sequence). V gave up 4 bases and J gave up 3 bases, with 20 bases separating them. CDR3 residues: CASSRGGGPNLYEQYV. DNA of the CDR3: TGTGCCAGCAGCCGGGGAGGAGGGCCCAATCTCTACGAGCAGTACGTC.

V is TRBV11-1 and J is TRBJ2-3; 12 nucleotides agree with TRBD2. Germline CDR1 SGHAT, CDR2 FQDESV (reference sequence). This CDR3 has 16 amino acids. V shed 5 bases, J shed 0 bases, and the junction held 3 bases outside the gene matches. CDR3 residues: CASSRGLAGSTDTQYF. For the CDR3, the DNA is TGTGCCAGCAGCCGAGGACTAGCGGGGAGCACAGATACGCAGTATTTT. Full variable domain (rest looked up from reference TRBV11-1 and TRBJ2-3): EAEVAQSPRYKITEKSQAVAFWCDPISGHATLYWYRQILGQGPELLVQFQDESVVDDSQLPKDRFSAERLKGVDSTLKIQPAELGDSAMYLCASSRGLAGSTDTQYFGPGTRLTVL.

V is TRBV5-4 and J is TRBJ2-3; 7 bases match TRBD1. This CDR3 contains 14 residues. CDR1 is SGHNT and CDR2 is YYREEE in the germline V gene (reference sequence). V trimming: 4 bases; J trimming: 0 bases; junction bases outside the gene matches: 2. The CDR3 bases are TGTGCCAGCAGCCCGACAGGGAGCACAGATACGCAGTATTTT. It encodes CASSPTGSTDTQYF.

The rearrangement links TRBV19 to TRBJ1-1; D unclear. The V end lost 4 bases, the J end lost 6 bases, and 15 bases lay between the germline ends. Per germline, CDR1 LNHDA and CDR2 SQIVND (reference sequence). CDR3 length: 14 amino acids. CDR3 sequence (DNA): TGTGCCAGTAGTACGGGTCCGGGAGGCGCTGAAGCTTTCTTT. Translating it yields CASSTGPGGAEAFF.

The chain joins TRBV7-2 to TRBJ1-2; tentative D call: TRBD1 (5 bases). Between the trimmed V and J ends, which lost 5 bases and 8 bases, there was a span of 15 bases. The germline CDR1 and CDR2 sequences are SGHTA and FQGNSA. The CDR3 runs 13 residues. CDR3 sequence reads: CASSPAVGRGYTF. The DNA for the CDR3 is TGTGCCAGCAGCCCTGCGGTGGGGCGAGGCTACACCTTC.

CDR3: CASSPTPSGDTQYF. The DNA for the CDR3 is TGTGCCAGCAGTCCGACTCCTTCCGGGGATACGCAGTATTTT. J is TRBJ2-3 and V is TRBV3-1 (or the pseudogene TRBV3-2); no clear D. This CDR3 is 14 amino acids long. Germline values: CDR1 LGHDT, CDR2 YNNKEL (reference sequence). V was pared by 6 bases and J by 6 bases, with 16 bases between.

The chain employs TRBV7-2 and TRBJ2-3, with D possibly TRBD2 on 6 matching bases. Trimming stripped 6 bases from V and 5 bases from J, with 18 bases between. The germline gives CDR1 SGHTA, CDR2 FQGNSA. The CDR3 spans 15 residues. DNA of the CDR3: TGTGCCAGCAGGCAACCGGGGACTCAAAAAGATACGCAGTATTTT. Protein: CASRQPGTQKDTQYF.

The CDR3 sequence: CASSPTTENYGYTF. The CDR3 bases are TGTGCCAGCTCACCTACCACGGAGAACTATGGCTACACCTTC. This chain joins TRBV18 and TRBJ1-2; no firm D call. Germline V lookup: CDR1 KGHSH, CDR2 LQKENI. With 3 bases removed from V and 2 bases from J, the gap between germline ends came to 10 bases. The CDR3 has 14 residues. Based on the CDR3 plus reference TRBV18 and TRBJ1-2, the full variable domain is NAGVMQNPRHLVRRRGQEARLRCSPMKGHSHVYWYRQLPEEGLKFMVYLQKENIIDESGMPKERFSAEFPKEGPSILRIQQVVRGDSAAYFCASSPTTENYGYTFGSGTRLTVV.

The gene calls are TRBV5-4 and TRBJ1-4; possibly TRBD1 for D (6 bases). In germline, CDR1 is SGHNT, CDR2 YYREEE (reference sequence). CDR3 length: 15 residues. V was clipped by 4 bases and J by 7 bases, with 17 bases between them. The CDR3 coding sequence is TGTGCCAGCAGCACTAAACAGGGAGACAGTGAAAAACTGTTTTTT. Translation: CASSTKQGDSEKLFF. Full variable domain (outside the CDR3, taken from reference TRBV5-4 and TRBJ1-4): ETGVTQSPTHLIKTRGQQVTLRCSSQSGHNTVSWYQQALGQGPQFIFQYYREEENGRGNFPPRFSGLQFPNYSSELNVNALELDDSALYLCASSTKQGDSEKLFFGSGTQLSVL.

The rearrangement uses TRBV5-1 and TRBJ2-7; D remains ambiguous. V was pared by 0 bases and J by 3 bases, with 4 bases between. Germline CDR1 SGHRS, CDR2 YFSETQ. There are 12 residues in the CDR3. The CDR3 region is CASSLDGYEQYV. CDR3 bases: TGCGCCAGCAGCTTGGACGGCTACGAGCAGTACGTC.

The CDR3 here is CASSEGDRGSGYTF. The CDR3 coding sequence is TGTGCCAGCAGTGAGGGTGATCGAGGGTCTGGCTACACCTTC. The rearrangement joins TRBV25-1 to TRBJ1-2; the D is unclear. Germline V gives CDR1 MGHDK, CDR2 SYGVNS. V shed 3 bases and J shed 7 bases, with 15 bases lying between them. This CDR3 spans 14 amino acids.

The chain is built from TRBV24-1 and TRBJ2-1; tentative D call: TRBD1 (6 bases). V was pared by 4 bases and J by 4 bases, with 16 bases between. This CDR3 contains 16 residues. Per the germline V gene, CDR1 is KGHDR and CDR2 is SFDVKD. Here the CDR3 reads CATSDPRGSSYNEQFF. The CDR3 DNA follows: TGTGCCACCAGTGACCCCAGGGGTTCTTCGTACAATGAGCAGTTCTTC.